The clone carrying this TCR beta chain has ten or more counts. What it binds is not known. The data are from a study of T-cell reconstitution after alpha-beta-depleted transplantation in children. For TCRbeta, the library was prepared with unique molecular identifiers. TCRdb re-derived calls from the PCR reads in MiXCR, one entry per CDR3 protein. The table shows approximately 190,000 distinct CDR3 sequences, with 7.5% to 9.5% occurring only once. Study conclusions and caveats: Counts and diversity of T cells one year after transplant came mostly from newly produced T cells. By about two months after transplant, alpha-beta T cells reportedly arose from several hundred graft clones that had expanded.

The CDR3 has 14 residues. The germline V gene encodes CDR1 DFQATT and CDR2 SNEGSKA (reference sequence). Unmatched junction bases numbered 8, after V lost 3 bases and J lost 4 bases. This rearrangement joins TRBV20-1 to TRBJ1-1; 7 positions agree with TRBD1. The receptor comes from a male patient between 2 and 9 years old who had a stem cell transplant for acute myeloid leukemia, so the T cells may come from the graft donor. Sequences were derived from PBMCs, mostly from graft donor cells, sampled 360 days after TCRalphabeta/CD19-depleted stem cell transplant. The CDR3 reads CSASLAQGVTEAFF. The DNA for the CDR3 is TGCAGTGCTAGTCTAGCCCAGGGGGTCACTGAAGCTTTCTTT.